This note documents a single T cell receptor beta chain sequence. The antigen is not known. This record comes from a study of identical twins. TCRdb called the 5' RACE reads again in MiXCR, with one record for every CDR3 protein. The sample lists hundreds of thousands of distinct CDR3 sequences, over 5% occurring once. General study points: Twins showed weaker excess sharing in their beta out-of-frame sequences. Twin sharing of out-of-frame TCR alpha was underestimated by models in monozygotic pairs.

CDR3 length equals 14 residues. The J segment lost 4 bases and the V segment lost 6 bases, leaving 8 bases of the junction unmatched. CDR1 MNHEY and CDR2 SVGEGT come from the germline V gene. All donors were healthy, and all were Caucasian. V is TRBV6-2 or TRBV6-3 and J is TRBJ1-2; 7 bases are a match to TRBD1. The sequenced sample was naive T cells sorted from blood. The TCR comes from a man aged 18 to 30 in good health. In DNA, the CDR3 is TGTGCCAGCAGCGAGGGACAGCTATTCTATGGCTACACCTTC. Translation gives CASSEGQLFYGYTF.